This T cell receptor (beta chain) was recovered during a study of neurological immune-mediated disorders. Regarding the study as a whole: None of the CDR3 amino acid sequences of expanded clones were shared across subjects, and this suggested private repertoires in all groups.

The healthy controls volunteered at a blood bank in Maryland, USA. The cells used in sorted libraries, CD4+ or CD8+ T cells, numbered about 1 million. There are many counts of this clonotype. Antigen specificity is unknown. The cDNA was produced through 5'RACE with 10-nucleotide random UMIs. MiXCR, applied by TCRdb to the 5' RACE reads, yields one record per CDR3 protein. The sample holds fewer than 20,000 distinct CDR3 sequences; 3.5% are singletons and the top ten take 20% to 25%. The CDR3 sequence is 15 residues long. The V end was cut by 5 bases, the J end by 3 bases, with 16 bases between. The rearrangement links TRBV12-3 or TRBV12-4 to TRBJ2-5; TRBD1 is a possible D gene (6 bases). This sequence originates from a woman aged 40-49 years in good health. The specimen sequenced was CD8+ T cells from blood. CDR3 nucleotides: TGTGCCAGCAGTCCTACCCCGGACAGAGAAGAGACCCAGTACTTC. This translates into CASSPTPDREETQYF.